Listed here are 26 T cell receptor beta chains from one sample, sequenced in a study of shared clonotypes between healthy human individuals. Only in-frame clones appear in the TCRdb table, and some are missing; sequencing was by immunoSEQ multiplex PCR. The sample lists about 2.1 million clones; about 93% were seen once. The naive CD8 population came from CD45RO-negative cells selected for CCR7, without terminally differentiated effector memory CD45RA+ cells. The source material was naive CD8+ T cells from PBMCs. The receptors were gathered from a young man in good health. Some clones in this sample may be carry-over from other donors' samples.

This clone appeared once. The gene calls are TRBV7-8 and TRBJ2-5, with 9 bases matching TRBD1. The V and J ends lost 1 base and 4 bases, in that order; junction bases with no gene match: 4. This CDR3 comprises 15 residues. CDR1 is SGHVS and CDR2 is FQNEAQ in the germline V gene. CDR3 sequence reads: CASSLEDRGLETQYF. The CDR3, as DNA: TGTGCCAGCAGCTTAGAGGACAGGGGCTTAGAGACCCAGTACTTC.

This chain links TRBV28 with TRBJ2-1; the D gene is possibly TRBD1 (5 bases). V was pared by 1 base and J by 6 bases, with 13 bases between. The CDR3 sequence is 15 residues long. The V gene's germline CDR1 is MDHEN and CDR2 SYDVKM. The CDR3, as DNA: TGTGCCAGCAGTTTATACCCCGGACAAGGCAATGAGCAGTTCTTC. As protein: CASSLYPGQGNEQFF.

V is TRBV19 and J is TRBJ2-1; tentatively, D is TRBD2 (6 bases). The CDR3 runs 15 residues. CDR1 is LNHDA, CDR2 SQIVND, per germline (reference sequence). The V end lost 5 bases, the J end lost 4 bases, and 15 bases lay between the germline ends. The CDR3 region is CASSSGTRGYNEQFF. The CDR3 nucleotides are TGTGCCAGTAGTTCAGGGACTCGAGGGTACAATGAGCAGTTCTTC.

The rearrangement joins TRBV28 to TRBJ1-1; no clear D. Per germline, CDR1 MDHEN and CDR2 SYDVKM. This CDR3 is 14 amino acids long. V lost 4 bases and J lost 8, with 17 bases in between. CDR3 nucleotide sequence: TGTGCCAGCAGTTCAGAGTGGGCTCTTCGGGAAGCTTTCTTT. This codes for CASSSEWALREAFF.

Comment on this clone: The same CDR3 can be traced to other DNA sequences in this sample. This chain joins TRBV19 and TRBJ2-7, with 8 bases fitting TRBD1. The CDR3 covers 13 residues. Trimming cost V 3 bases and J 6 bases; bases outside gene matches: 4. Looked up from germline, CDR1 is LNHDA and CDR2 is SQIVND (reference sequence). CDR3 nucleotide sequence: TGTGCCAGTAGTATTGGACAGGGAAGCGAGCAGTACTTC. Amino acid sequence: CASSIGQGSEQYF.

A single count supports this clone. This rearrangement joins TRBV7-6 to TRBJ2-6, with 8 bases matching TRBD1. The CDR3 runs to 17 residues. Unmatched junction bases numbered 3, after V lost 2 bases and J lost 0 bases. CDR1 and CDR2 from the germline V gene are SGHVS and FNYEAQ. This CDR3 reads CASSLPQGASGANVLTF. In DNA form, the CDR3 reads TGTGCCAGCAGCTTACCGCAGGGGGCCTCTGGGGCCAACGTCCTGACTTTC. Complete variable domain (other parts from reference TRBV7-6 and TRBJ2-6): GAGVSQSPRYKVTKRGQDVALRCDPISGHVSLYWYRQALGQGPEFLTYFNYEAQQDKSGLPNDRFSAERPEGSISTLTIQRTEQRDSAMYRCASSLPQGASGANVLTFGAGSRLTVL.

V usage is TRBV16 and J usage is TRBJ1-5; D is possibly TRBD1 (5 bases). The CDR3 has 15 residues. CDR1 is KGHSY, CDR2 FQNENV, per germline. V dropped 6 bases and J dropped 4 bases, with 16 bases sitting between them. The CDR3 coding sequence is TGTGCCAGCAGTCTAGAGGGGCAGGGAAATCAGCCCCAGCATTTT. It codes for CASSLEGQGNQPQHF.

The chain recombines TRBV5-1 with TRBJ1-1; 7 bases map to TRBD1. The germline gives CDR1 SGHRS, CDR2 YFSETQ. The junction had 19 bases not matched to a gene; V was cut back by 7 bases and J by 4 bases. The CDR3 is 17 amino acids. CDR3 region: CASASYSTGQHGTEAFF. The CDR3 DNA sequence: TGCGCCAGCGCCTCTTACAGCACGGGACAGCATGGCACTGAAGCTTTCTTT.

The chain recombines TRBV6-5 with TRBJ2-7, with D possibly being TRBD1 or TRBD2 (5 bases each). The CDR3 sequence is 15 residues long. The germline V and J ends were trimmed by 7 bases and 3 bases, with 19 bases remaining between them. Per the germline V gene, CDR1 is MNHEY and CDR2 is SVGAGI. The CDR3 bases are TGTGCCAGCATTCACATCCGGGACGGCCACTACGAGCAGTACTTC. As protein: CASIHIRDGHYEQYF.

The chain has TRBV27 and TRBJ2-7; D is unresolved. This CDR3 is 15 amino acids long. The ends were cut back, 4 bases at V and 2 bases at J, with 15 bases in the middle. Germline V gene sequence: CDR1 MNHEY, CDR2 SMNVEV (reference sequence). The CDR3 DNA reads as TGTGCCAGCAGTTACGTTGGAGCCACAGCCTACGAGCAGTACTTC. Protein sequence: CASSYVGATAYEQYF.

The CDR3 loop reads CASSPRWGVNTEAFF. The CDR3 DNA follows: TGTGCCAGCAGTCCCAGGTGGGGGGTGAACACTGAAGCTTTCTTT. The genes are TRBV27 and TRBJ1-1; tentative D call: TRBD1 (5 bases). The CDR3 has 15 amino acids. Trimming stripped 5 bases from V and 0 bases from J, with 13 bases between. The germline CDR1 and CDR2 sequences are MNHEY and SMNVEV (reference sequence).

The chain combines TRBV27 with TRBJ2-7; D tentatively fits TRBD1 or TRBD2 (5 bases each). The germline CDR1 and CDR2 sequences are MNHEY and SMNVEV (reference sequence). The CDR3 is made up of 14 amino acids. V lost 2 bases to trimming and J lost 7 bases, with 15 bases between them. CDR3: CASSLAKGTVEQYF. CDR3 nucleotide sequence: TGTGCCAGCAGTTTAGCCAAAGGGACGGTAGAGCAGTACTTC.

The chain employs TRBV27 and TRBJ2-1, with D perhaps TRBD1 (6 bases). V gave up 5 bases and J gave up 10 bases, with 9 bases separating them. From germline, CDR1 is MNHEY and CDR2 SMNVEV (reference sequence). The CDR3 consists of 11 residues. For the CDR3, the DNA is TGTGCCAGCAGTGAGGGACAAGAGCAGTTCTTC. Protein product: CASSEGQEQFF.

V usage is TRBV11-2 and J usage is TRBJ2-5, with D possibly TRBD1 on 5 matching bases. The DNA matches TRBJ2-7 better at its end, which makes the J call doubtful. Germline V lookup: CDR1 SGHAT, CDR2 FQNNGV. This CDR3 is built from 12 residues. The CDR3: CASSLQDYEQYF. In DNA, the CDR3 is TGTGCCAGCAGTTTACAGGATTACGAGCAGTACTTC.

V gene TRBV19 combines with J gene TRBJ1-2; D unresolved. The CDR3 covers 13 residues. Germline loops: CDR1 LNHDA, CDR2 SQIVND (reference sequence). The V and J ends lost 5 bases and 1 base respectively, with 8 bases between them. This CDR3 is CASSPKSNYGYTF. Here the CDR3 DNA reads TGTGCCAGTAGTCCCAAGAGTAACTATGGCTACACCTTC.

There are a few counts of this clone. The rearrangement uses TRBV19 and TRBJ1-1; 7 bases align to TRBD1. Per germline, CDR1 LNHDA and CDR2 SQIVND (reference sequence). The CDR3 has 14 residues. J gave up 5 bases and V 5 bases, and 8 bases lay outside the gene matches. CDR3 in DNA: TGTGCCAGTAGTTTTTTACAGGGGAAGACTGAAGCTTTCTTT. This sequence encodes CASSFLQGKTEAFF.

The chain has TRBV4-1 and TRBJ2-3, with a weak D call TRBD1 (6 bases). V was trimmed by 2 bases and J by 3 bases, leaving 9 bases between them. CDR1 and CDR2 (germline): MGHRA, YSYEKL. CDR3 length: 14 residues. CDR3 coding DNA: TGCGCCAGCAGCCAAAACAGGGCAACAGATACGCAGTATTTT. It translates to CASSQNRATDTQYF.

A single count supports this clone. This sequence joins TRBV2 and TRBJ2-7; D not certain. The CDR3 has 11 residues. Trimming removed 2 bases at V and 5 bases at J, with 4 bases between. CDR1 is SNHLY and CDR2 is FYNNEI in the germline V gene. CDR3: CASSESHEQYF. DNA of the CDR3: TGTGCCAGCAGTGAATCCCACGAGCAGTACTTC.

V gene TRBV6-1 combines with J gene TRBJ1-1; D is unclear. Germline assignment: CDR1 MNHNS and CDR2 SASEGT. V was trimmed by 8 bases and J by 9 bases, leaving 25 bases between them. CDR3 size: 15 residues. CDR3 protein: CASRPWENLGIQAFF. For the CDR3, the DNA is TGTGCCAGCCGACCTTGGGAAAACCTAGGGATTCAAGCTTTCTTT.

The chain employs TRBV28 and TRBJ2-7; perhaps TRBD2 as D (6 bases). The V gene's germline CDR1 is MDHEN and CDR2 SYDVKM. The CDR3 totals 14 residues. V was shortened by 7 bases and J by 5 bases, with 18 bases between the two germline ends. The CDR3 loop reads CASTLDGGFHEQYF. Written as DNA, the CDR3 is TGTGCCAGCACCCTAGACGGGGGTTTTCACGAGCAGTACTTC.

The V gene is TRBV11-2, the J gene TRBJ1-3; no clear D gene. The germline V and J ends were trimmed by 5 bases and 8 bases, with 19 bases remaining between them. Germline V lookup: CDR1 SGHAT, CDR2 FQNNGV. This CDR3 is 15 amino acids long. This CDR3 is CASSPRLRERDTIYF. CDR3 nucleotide sequence: TGTGCCAGCAGCCCCCGGTTGAGGGAACGGGACACCATATATTTT.

This chain connects TRBV18 to TRBJ2-1; D possibly corresponds to TRBD2 (6 bases). Germline V gene sequence: CDR1 KGHSH, CDR2 LQKENI. CDR3 length: 16 residues. Trimming took 0 bases from V and 0 from J, leaving 9 bases between them. The CDR3 loop is CASSPPEGGSYNEQFF. The DNA for the CDR3 is TGTGCCAGCTCACCACCGGAGGGAGGCTCCTACAATGAGCAGTTCTTC.

The chain joins TRBV7-9 to TRBJ1-1; D remains ambiguous. Trimming cost V 5 bases and J 0 bases, with 10 bases left between them. Germline CDR1 and CDR2: SEHNR and FQNEAQ (reference sequence). This CDR3 spans 14 amino acids. CDR3 bases: TGTGCCAGCAGCCCTTCCCCATTGAACACTGAAGCTTTCTTT. It specifies CASSPSPLNTEAFF.

Notes on this clone: It may be a read error: a sequence one base away is much more abundant. The same CDR3 can be traced to other DNA sequences in this sample. This sequence joins TRBV7-8 and TRBJ2-7; D is unclear. Germline CDR1 and CDR2: SGHVS and FQNEAQ. V lost 5 bases and J 1 base, leaving 3 bases between the germline ends. CDR3 length equals 11 residues. In DNA, the CDR3 is TGTGCCAGCAGCCTTTCCTACGAGCAGTACTTC. Protein sequence: CASSLSYEQYF.

V is TRBV28 and J is TRBJ2-1, with TRBD2 matching over 11 bases. The length of the CDR3 is 17 residues. The germline CDR1 and CDR2 sequences are MDHEN and SYDVKM. J was trimmed by 4 bases and V by 6 bases; bases with no gene match: 11. The CDR3 sequence is CASSLPLRTSGYNEQFF. CDR3 nucleotides: TGTGCCAGCAGCCTCCCCCTTAGGACTAGCGGGTACAATGAGCAGTTCTTC.

The chain recombines TRBV7-6 with TRBJ2-7, with 8 bases lining up with TRBD1. Germline V gene lookup returns CDR1 SGHVS and CDR2 FNYEAQ. Unmatched junction bases numbered 3, after V lost 2 bases and J lost 3 bases. The CDR3 runs 14 residues. In DNA form, the CDR3 reads TGTGCCAGCAGCTTAAGGACAGGGTTCTACGAGCAGTACTTC. As protein: CASSLRTGFYEQYF.